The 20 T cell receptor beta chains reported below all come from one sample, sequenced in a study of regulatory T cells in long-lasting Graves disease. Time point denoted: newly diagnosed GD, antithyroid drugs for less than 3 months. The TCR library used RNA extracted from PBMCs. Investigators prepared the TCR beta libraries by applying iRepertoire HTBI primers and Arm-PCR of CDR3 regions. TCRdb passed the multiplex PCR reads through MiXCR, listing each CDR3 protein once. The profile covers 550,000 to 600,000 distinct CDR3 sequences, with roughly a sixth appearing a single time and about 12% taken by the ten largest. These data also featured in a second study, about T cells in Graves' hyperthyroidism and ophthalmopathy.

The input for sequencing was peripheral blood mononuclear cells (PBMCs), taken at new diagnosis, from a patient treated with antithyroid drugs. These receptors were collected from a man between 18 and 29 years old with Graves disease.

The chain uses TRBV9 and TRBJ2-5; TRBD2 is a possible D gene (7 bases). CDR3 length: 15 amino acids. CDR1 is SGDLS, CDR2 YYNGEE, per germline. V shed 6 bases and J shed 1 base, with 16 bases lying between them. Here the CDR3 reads CASTHWGGGQETQYF. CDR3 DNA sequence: TGTGCCAGCACCCATTGGGGAGGGGGCCAAGAGACCCAGTACTTC. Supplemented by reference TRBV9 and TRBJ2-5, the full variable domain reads DSGVTQTPKHLITATGQRVTLRCSPRSGDLSVYWYQQSLDQGLQFLIQYYNGEERAKGNILERFSAQQFPDLHSELNLSSLELGDSALYFCASTHWGGGQETQYFGPGTRLLVL.

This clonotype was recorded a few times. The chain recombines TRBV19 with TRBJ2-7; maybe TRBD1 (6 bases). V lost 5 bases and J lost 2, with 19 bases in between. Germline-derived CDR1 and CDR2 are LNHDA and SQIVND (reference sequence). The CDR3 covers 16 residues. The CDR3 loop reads CASSYRQDSRAYEQYF. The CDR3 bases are TGTGCCAGTAGTTACCGACAGGATTCAAGGGCCTACGAGCAGTACTTC.

The chain's CDR3 is CASSSLDAIGGRGNEQFF. The CDR3 DNA follows: TGTGCCAGCAGTTCACTGGATGCGATTGGCGGGAGGGGGAATGAGCAGTTCTTC. The chain joins TRBV28 to TRBJ2-1; 9 bases match TRBD2. With V trimmed by 4 bases and J by 7 bases, 17 bases remained unmatched. The CDR3 runs to 18 residues. In germline, CDR1 is MDHEN, CDR2 SYDVKM.

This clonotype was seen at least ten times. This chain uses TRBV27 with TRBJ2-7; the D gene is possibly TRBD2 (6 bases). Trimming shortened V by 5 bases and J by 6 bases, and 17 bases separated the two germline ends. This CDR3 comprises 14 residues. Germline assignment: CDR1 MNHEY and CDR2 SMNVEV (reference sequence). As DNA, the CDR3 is TGTGCCAGCAGTGCGGGACGGACCGCGGGCGAGCAGTACTTC. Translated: CASSAGRTAGEQYF.

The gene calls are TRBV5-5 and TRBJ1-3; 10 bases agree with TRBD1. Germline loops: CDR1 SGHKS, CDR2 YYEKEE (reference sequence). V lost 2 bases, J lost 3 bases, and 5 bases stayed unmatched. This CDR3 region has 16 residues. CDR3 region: CASSFAGTGVGNTIYF. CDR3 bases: TGTGCCAGCAGCTTCGCCGGGACAGGGGTTGGAAACACCATATATTTT.

The CDR3 nucleotides are TGCAGCGTGGCCCGGGACATCTATGGCTACACCTTC. Amino acid sequence: CSVARDIYGYTF. The J gene is TRBJ1-2, the V gene TRBV29-1; possible D gene TRBD1, 6 bases. This CDR3 spans 12 amino acids. Trimming cost V 6 bases and J 4 bases, with 12 bases left between them. Germline CDR1 SQVTM, CDR2 ANQGSEA.

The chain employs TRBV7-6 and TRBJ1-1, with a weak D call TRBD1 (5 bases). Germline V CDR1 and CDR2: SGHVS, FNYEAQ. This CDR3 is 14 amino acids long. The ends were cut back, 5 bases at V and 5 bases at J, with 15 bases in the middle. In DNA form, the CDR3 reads TGTGCCAGCAGCACAGAGACAGTTGGGACTGAAGCTTTCTTT. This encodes CASSTETVGTEAFF.

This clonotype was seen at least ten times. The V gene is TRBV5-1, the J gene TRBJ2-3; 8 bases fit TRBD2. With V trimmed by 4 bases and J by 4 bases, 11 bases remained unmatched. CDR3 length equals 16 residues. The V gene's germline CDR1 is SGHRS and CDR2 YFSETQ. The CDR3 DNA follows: TGCGCCAGCAGCCCGATACTAGCGGAGGGGGCAGATACGCAGTATTTT. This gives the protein CASSPILAEGADTQYF.

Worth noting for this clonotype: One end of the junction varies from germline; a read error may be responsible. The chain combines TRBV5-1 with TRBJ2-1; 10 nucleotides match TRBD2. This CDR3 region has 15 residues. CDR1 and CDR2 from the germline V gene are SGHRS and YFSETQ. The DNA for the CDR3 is TGCGCCAGCAGCTCAGCGGGAGGGCCCTGGGATGAGAAGTTCTTC. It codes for CASSSAGGPWDEKFF.

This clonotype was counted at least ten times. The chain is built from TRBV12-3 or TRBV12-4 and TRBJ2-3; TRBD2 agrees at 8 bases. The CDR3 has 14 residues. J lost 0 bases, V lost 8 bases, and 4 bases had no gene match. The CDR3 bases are TGTGCCAGCGGAATAGCGGGAAGCACAGATACGCAGTATTTT. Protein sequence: CASGIAGSTDTQYF.

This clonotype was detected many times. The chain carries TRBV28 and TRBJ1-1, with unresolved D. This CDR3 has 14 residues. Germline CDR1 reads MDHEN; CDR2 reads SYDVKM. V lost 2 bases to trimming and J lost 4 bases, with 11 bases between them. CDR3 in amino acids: CASSLTRRGTEAFF. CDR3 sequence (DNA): TGTGCCAGCAGTTTAACCCGCCGGGGCACTGAAGCTTTCTTT.

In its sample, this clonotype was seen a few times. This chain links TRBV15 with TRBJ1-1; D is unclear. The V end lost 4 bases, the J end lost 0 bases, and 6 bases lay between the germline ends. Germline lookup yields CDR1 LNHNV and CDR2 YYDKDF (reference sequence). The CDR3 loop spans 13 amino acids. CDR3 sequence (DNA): TGTGCCACCAGCACAGACTTGAACACTGAAGCTTTCTTT. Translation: CATSTDLNTEAFF.

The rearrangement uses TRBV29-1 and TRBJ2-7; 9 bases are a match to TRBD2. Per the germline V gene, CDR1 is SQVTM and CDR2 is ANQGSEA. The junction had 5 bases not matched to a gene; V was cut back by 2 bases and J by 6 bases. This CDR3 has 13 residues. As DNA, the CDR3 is TGCAGCGTTGAATTAGCGGGAGATATCGAGCAGTACTTC. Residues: CSVELAGDIEQYF.

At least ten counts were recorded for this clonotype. The CDR3 reads CASSETGGEQPQHF. CDR3 sequence (DNA): TGTGCCAGCAGCGAGACAGGGGGTGAACAGCCCCAGCATTTT. The chain links TRBV6-1 to TRBJ1-5, with TRBD1 matching 9 bases. Germline loops: CDR1 MNHNS, CDR2 SASEGT. The CDR3 totals 14 residues. V gave up 6 bases and J gave up 7 bases; unmatched junction bases: 7.

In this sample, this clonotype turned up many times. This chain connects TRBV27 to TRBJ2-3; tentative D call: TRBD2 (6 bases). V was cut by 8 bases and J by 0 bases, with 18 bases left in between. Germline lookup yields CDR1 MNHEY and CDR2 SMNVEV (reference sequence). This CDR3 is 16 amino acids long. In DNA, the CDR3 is TGTGCCAGCCGAGGGAGGATCGGGGGAAGCACAGATACGCAGTATTTT. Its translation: CASRGRIGGSTDTQYF.

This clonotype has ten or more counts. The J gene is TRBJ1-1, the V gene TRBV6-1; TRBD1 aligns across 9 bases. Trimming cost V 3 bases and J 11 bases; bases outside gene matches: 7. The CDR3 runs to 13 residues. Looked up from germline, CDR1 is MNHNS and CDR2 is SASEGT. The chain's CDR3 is CASSELTGGPAFF. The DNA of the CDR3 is TGTGCCAGCAGTGAGCTTACAGGGGGCCCGGCTTTCTTT.

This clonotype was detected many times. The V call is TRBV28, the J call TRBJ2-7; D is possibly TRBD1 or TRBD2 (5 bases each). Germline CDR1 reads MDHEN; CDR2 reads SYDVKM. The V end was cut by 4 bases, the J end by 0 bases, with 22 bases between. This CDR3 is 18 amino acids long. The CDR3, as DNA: TGTGCCAGCAGTTCAACAGGCCTGAGGGACGCGAGCTCCTACGAGCAGTACTTC. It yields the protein CASSSTGLRDASSYEQYF.

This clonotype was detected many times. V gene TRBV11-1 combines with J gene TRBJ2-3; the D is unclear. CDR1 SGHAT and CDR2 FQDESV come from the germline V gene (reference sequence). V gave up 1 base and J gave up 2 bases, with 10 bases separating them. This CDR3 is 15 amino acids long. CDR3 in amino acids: CASSLVLAATDTQYF. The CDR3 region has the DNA TGTGCCAGCAGCTTAGTCCTGGCAGCCACAGATACGCAGTATTTT.

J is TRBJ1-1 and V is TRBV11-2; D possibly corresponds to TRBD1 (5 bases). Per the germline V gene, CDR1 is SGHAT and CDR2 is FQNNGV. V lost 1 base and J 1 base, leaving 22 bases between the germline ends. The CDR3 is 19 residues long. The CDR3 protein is CASSLGFPTATQENTEAFF. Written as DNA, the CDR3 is TGTGCCAGCAGCTTAGGATTCCCTACCGCCACACAGGAGAACACTGAAGCTTTCTTT.

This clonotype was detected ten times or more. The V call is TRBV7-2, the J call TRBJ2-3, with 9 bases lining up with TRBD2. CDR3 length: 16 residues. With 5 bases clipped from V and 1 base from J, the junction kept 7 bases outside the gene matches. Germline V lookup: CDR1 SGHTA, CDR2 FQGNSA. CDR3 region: CASSILAGARTDTQYF. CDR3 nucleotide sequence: TGTGCCAGCAGCATTTTAGCGGGAGCCCGCACAGATACGCAGTATTTT.